Included here is one TCR beta chain sequence, with context. This sample is drawn from a study of blood T cell repertoires in COVID-19. The germline gives CDR1 KGHDR, CDR2 SFDVKD. V dropped 5 bases and J dropped 2; count of bases not matched to a gene: 12. CDR3 size: 17 residues. Sequenced by immunoSEQ multiplex PCR; TCRdb stores in-frame clones only, minus some. The table records 260,000 or so clones, roughly four fifths of them present only once. The clonotype was recovered from a woman in her sixties or seventies with acute or convalescent COVID-19. Sample: peripheral blood. The rearrangement joins TRBV24-1 to TRBJ2-5, with 8 positions matching TRBD1. CDR3 nucleotide sequence: TGTGCCACCAGTGCGGCGACAGGGGTACCCATACAAGAGACCCAGTACTTC. This encodes CATSAATGVPIQETQYF.